These T cell receptor beta chains were read from a single sample in a study of cytomegalovirus exposure and HLA in healthy donors. The method was immunoSEQ multiplex PCR; TCRdb's version includes in-frame clones alone and lacks a portion of them. Of about 82,000 clones in the sample, around 73% were seen once. The sequenced sample consisted of PBMCs. All receptors come from a man over 45 in good health and CMV-seronegative. Both conserved end residues are part of each CDR3. The D gene is left open where the match is weak. For some rows the clone size is stated as once, few or many, or as a class when expanded; others skip it.

abundance,v_gene,j_gene,d_gene,CDR3aa,CDR3nt
-,TRBV6-1,TRBJ2-3,TRBD1,CASRTGTGFTDTQYF,TGTGCCAGCCGTACCGGGACAGGGTTCACAGATACGCAGTATTTT
once,TRBV27,TRBJ2-7,-,CASSRTTGTRSYEQYF,TGTGCCAGCAGTCGGACAACCGGGACACGCTCCTACGAGCAGTACTTC
-,TRBV29-1,TRBJ1-2,TRBD1,CSAGQGLDGYTF,TGCAGCGCGGGACAGGGTCTGGATGGCTACACCTTC
-,TRBV10-1,TRBJ1-1,-,CASSWTANTEAFF,TGCGCCAGCAGCTGGACAGCGAACACTGAAGCTTTCTTT
-,TRBV5-1,TRBJ1-2,TRBD1,CASSIGTVVNYGYTF,TGCGCCAGCAGCATCGGGACAGTCGTTAACTATGGCTACACCTTC
-,TRBV19,TRBJ2-5,TRBD2,CASSPRGSGGAGGETQYF,TGTGCCAGTAGTCCCCGGGGGAGCGGGGGGGCGGGTGGAGAGACCCAGTACTTC
few,TRBV6-5,TRBJ2-1,TRBD1,CASNRQGLLNNEQFF,TGTGCCAGCAACAGACAGGGGCTCTTAAACAATGAGCAGTTCTTC
-,TRBV27,TRBJ1-2,TRBD1,CASSLLGQGNYGYTF,TGTGCCAGCAGTTTACTGGGACAGGGGAACTATGGCTACACCTTC
-,TRBV19,TRBJ2-1,TRBD1,CASSTPGQAYNEQFF,TGTGCCAGTAGTACTCCGGGACAGGCCTACAATGAGCAGTTCTTC
-,TRBV4-1,TRBJ1-2,-,CASSQAPNREGGYTF,TGCGCCAGCAGCCAAGCCCCGAACAGGGAGGGAGGCTACACCTTC
-,TRBV4-3,TRBJ1-1,-,CASSQDRDSLNTEAFF,TGCGCCAGCAGCCAAGATAGAGATTCTTTGAACACTGAAGCTTTCTTT
-,TRBV25-1,TRBJ1-2,-,CASSLGAGGYGYTF,TGTGCCAGCAGCCTAGGGGCGGGGGGCTATGGCTACACCTTC
-,TRBV7-9,TRBJ2-7,-,CSSSPRTDYEQYF,TGTTCCAGCAGCCCCCGGACAGATTACGAGCAGTACTTC
-,TRBV19,TRBJ2-7,-,CASSIGTGSYEQYF,TGTGCCAGTAGTATCGGCACAGGGTCCTACGAGCAGTACTTC
once,TRBV5-1,TRBJ1-4,-,CASSPGRGGWEKLFF,TGCGCCAGCAGCCCGGGGAGGGGGGGCTGGGAAAAACTGTTTTTT
-,TRBV7-3,TRBJ2-2,-,CASSLGGSPGELFF,TGTGCCAGCAGCTTAGGGGGGAGTCCCGGGGAGCTGTTTTTT
-,TRBV2,TRBJ1-6,TRBD1,CASGTLTGKANSPLHF,TGTGCCAGCGGGACGTTGACAGGGAAGGCTAATTCACCCCTCCACTTT
-,TRBV13,TRBJ2-5,-,CASSLGSGETQYF,TGTGCCAGCAGCTTGGGAAGCGGGGAGACCCAGTACTTC
-,TRBV5-1,TRBJ2-4,TRBD2,CASSSSGTSGGVNIQYF,TGCGCCAGCAGCTCATCCGGGACTAGCGGGGGGGTGAACATTCAGTACTTC
-,TRBV6-5,TRBJ2-7,-,CASSYSNTYEQYF,TGTGCCAGCAGTTACTCGAACACCTACGAGCAGTACTTC
-,TRBV10-2,TRBJ2-3,TRBD2,CASSELAGAADTQYF,TGCGCCAGCAGTGAACTAGCGGGGGCGGCAGATACGCAGTATTTT
-,TRBV5-6,TRBJ1-3,-,CASSLWAPGNTIYF,TGTGCCAGCAGCTTGTGGGCGCCCGGAAACACCATATATTTT